This T cell receptor (beta chain) was recovered during a study of glioma-infiltrating T cells after dendritic cell vaccination. Study-level results: Few patients contributed both blood and tumor specimens. Higher pretreatment TIL content predicted longer progression-free time and survival.

Concerning this clone: Its antigen remains unidentified.

The germline gives CDR1 MNHEY, CDR2 SMNVEV (reference sequence). V lost 5 bases, J lost 8 bases, and 14 bases stayed unmatched. The CDR3 is 15 residues long. The time point denotes: after dendritic cell vaccination, including at tumor progression/relapse. The immunoSEQ assay amplified TCRB CDR3 from up to roughly 2 ug DNA. The primer mix had 60 V beta and 13 J beta primers. Profiling relied on immunoSEQ multiplex PCR, and the TCRdb table lists in-frame clones only, not all of them. The data hold around 83,000 clones, with 75% to 90% observed a single time. The specimen was blood, collected after dendritic cell vaccination. The V call is TRBV27, the J call TRBJ1-1, with 7 bases that match TRBD1. The clonotype originates from a human donor with glioblastoma. The CDR3 region has the DNA TGTGCCAGCAGTACGGGGACAGCGGGTCTGATAGAAGCTTTCTTT. Translation: CASSTGTAGLIEAFF.